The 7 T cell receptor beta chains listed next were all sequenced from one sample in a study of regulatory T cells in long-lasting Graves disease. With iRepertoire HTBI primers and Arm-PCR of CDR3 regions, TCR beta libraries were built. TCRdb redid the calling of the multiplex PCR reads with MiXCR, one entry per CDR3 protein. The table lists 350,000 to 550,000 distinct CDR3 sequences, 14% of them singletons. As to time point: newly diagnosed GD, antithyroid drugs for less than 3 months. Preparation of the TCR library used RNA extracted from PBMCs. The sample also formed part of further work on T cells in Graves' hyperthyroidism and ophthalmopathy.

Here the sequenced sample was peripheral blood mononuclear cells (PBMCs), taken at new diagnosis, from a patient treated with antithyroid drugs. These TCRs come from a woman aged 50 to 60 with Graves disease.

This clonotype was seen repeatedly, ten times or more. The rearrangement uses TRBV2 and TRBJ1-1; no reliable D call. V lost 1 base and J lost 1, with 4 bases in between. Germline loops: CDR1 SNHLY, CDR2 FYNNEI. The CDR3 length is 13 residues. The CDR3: CASSEEGNTEAFF. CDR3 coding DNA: TGTGCCAGCAGTGAAGAGGGGAACACTGAAGCTTTCTTT.

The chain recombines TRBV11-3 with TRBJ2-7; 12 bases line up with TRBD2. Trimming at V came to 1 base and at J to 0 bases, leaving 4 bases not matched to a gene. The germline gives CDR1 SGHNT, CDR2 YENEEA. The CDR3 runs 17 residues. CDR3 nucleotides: TGTGCCAGCAGCTTAGTCGAGACTAGCGGGAGCTCCTACGAGCAGTACTTC. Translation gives CASSLVETSGSSYEQYF.

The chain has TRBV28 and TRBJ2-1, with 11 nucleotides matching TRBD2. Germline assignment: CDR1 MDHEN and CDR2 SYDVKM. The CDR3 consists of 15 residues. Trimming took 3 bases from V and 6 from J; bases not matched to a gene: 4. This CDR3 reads CASSFSGRAFNEQFF. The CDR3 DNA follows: TGTGCCAGCAGTTTTAGCGGGAGGGCCTTCAATGAGCAGTTCTTC.

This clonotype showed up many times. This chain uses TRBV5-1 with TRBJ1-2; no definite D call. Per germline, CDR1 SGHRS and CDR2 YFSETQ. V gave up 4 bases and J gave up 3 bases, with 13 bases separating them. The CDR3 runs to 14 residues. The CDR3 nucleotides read TGCGCCAGCAGCCTCGGCGGGCATGACTATGGCTACACCTTC. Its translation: CASSLGGHDYGYTF. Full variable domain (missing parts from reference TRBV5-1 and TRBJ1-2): KAGVTQTPRYLIKTRGQQVTLSCSPISGHRSVSWYQQTPGQGLQFLFEYFSETQRNKGNFPGRFSGRQFSNSRSEMNVSTLELGDSALYLCASSLGGHDYGYTFGSGTRLTVV.

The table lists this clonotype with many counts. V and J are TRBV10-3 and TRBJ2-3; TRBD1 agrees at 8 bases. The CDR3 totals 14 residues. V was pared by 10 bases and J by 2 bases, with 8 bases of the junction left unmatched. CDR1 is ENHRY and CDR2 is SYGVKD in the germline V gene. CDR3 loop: CATSTGEITDTQYF. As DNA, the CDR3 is TGTGCCACTTCGACAGGGGAAATCACAGATACGCAGTATTTT.

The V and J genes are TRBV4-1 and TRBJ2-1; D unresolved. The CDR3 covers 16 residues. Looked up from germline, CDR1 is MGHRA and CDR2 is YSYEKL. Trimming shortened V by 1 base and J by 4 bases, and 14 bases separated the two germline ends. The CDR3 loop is CASSQVQSLQYNEQFF. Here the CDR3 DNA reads TGCGCCAGCAGCCAAGTTCAGTCACTCCAATACAATGAGCAGTTCTTC.

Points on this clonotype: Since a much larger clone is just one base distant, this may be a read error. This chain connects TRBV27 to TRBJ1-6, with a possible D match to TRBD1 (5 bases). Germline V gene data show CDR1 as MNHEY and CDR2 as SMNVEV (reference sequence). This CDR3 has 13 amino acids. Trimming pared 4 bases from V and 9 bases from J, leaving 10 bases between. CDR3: CASSSGLSSPLHF. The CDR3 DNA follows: TGTGCCAGCAGTTCGGGGCTTAGTTCACCCCTCCACTTT.